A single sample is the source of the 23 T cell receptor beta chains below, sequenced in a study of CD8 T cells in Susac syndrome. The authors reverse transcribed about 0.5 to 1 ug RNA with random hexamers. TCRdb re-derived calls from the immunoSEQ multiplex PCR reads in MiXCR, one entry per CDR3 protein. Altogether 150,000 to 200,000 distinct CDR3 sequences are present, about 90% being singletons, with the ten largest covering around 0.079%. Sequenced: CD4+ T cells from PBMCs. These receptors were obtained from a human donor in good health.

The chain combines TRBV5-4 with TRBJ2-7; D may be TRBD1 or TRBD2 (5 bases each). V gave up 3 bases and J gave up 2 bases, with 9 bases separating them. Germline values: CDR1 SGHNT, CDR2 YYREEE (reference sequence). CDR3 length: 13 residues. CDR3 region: CASSSGTTYEQYF. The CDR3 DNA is TGTGCCAGCAGCTCAGGGACCACCTACGAGCAGTACTTC.

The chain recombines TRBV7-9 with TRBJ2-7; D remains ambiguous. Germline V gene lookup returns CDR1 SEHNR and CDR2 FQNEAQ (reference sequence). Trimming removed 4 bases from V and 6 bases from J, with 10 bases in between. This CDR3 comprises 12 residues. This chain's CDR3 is CASSSRQSEQYF. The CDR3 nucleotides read TGTGCCAGCAGCTCCCGACAATCCGAGCAGTACTTC.

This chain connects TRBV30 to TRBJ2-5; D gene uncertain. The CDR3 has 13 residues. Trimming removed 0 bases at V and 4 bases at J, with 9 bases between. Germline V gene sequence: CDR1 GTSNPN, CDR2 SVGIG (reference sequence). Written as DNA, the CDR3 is TGTGCCTGGAGTGTAGGCATGACAGAGACCCAGTACTTC. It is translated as CAWSVGMTETQYF.

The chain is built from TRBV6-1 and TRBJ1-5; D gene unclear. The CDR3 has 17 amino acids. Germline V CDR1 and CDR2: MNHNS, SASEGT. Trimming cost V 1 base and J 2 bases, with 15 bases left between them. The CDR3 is CASSEEFRRVGNQPQHF. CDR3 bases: TGTGCCAGCAGTGAAGAATTCCGGAGGGTTGGCAATCAGCCCCAGCATTTT.

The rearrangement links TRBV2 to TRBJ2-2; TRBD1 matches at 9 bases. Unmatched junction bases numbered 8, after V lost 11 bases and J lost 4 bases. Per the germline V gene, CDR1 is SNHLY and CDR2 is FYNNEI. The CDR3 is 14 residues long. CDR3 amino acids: CAPGDREGTGELFF. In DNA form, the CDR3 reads TGTGCCCCAGGGGACAGGGAGGGCACCGGGGAGCTGTTTTTT.

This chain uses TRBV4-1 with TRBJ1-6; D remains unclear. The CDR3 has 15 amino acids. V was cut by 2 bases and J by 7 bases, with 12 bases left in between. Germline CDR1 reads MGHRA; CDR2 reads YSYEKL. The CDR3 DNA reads TGCGCCAGCAGCCAATTCCACAGCATAAATTCACCCCTCCACTTT. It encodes CASSQFHSINSPLHF.

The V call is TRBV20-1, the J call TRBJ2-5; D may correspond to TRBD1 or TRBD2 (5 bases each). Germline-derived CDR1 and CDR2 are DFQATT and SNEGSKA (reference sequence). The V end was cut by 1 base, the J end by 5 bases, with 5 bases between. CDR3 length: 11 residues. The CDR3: CSARGGETQYF. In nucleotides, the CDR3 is TGCAGTGCTAGAGGGGGGGAGACCCAGTACTTC.

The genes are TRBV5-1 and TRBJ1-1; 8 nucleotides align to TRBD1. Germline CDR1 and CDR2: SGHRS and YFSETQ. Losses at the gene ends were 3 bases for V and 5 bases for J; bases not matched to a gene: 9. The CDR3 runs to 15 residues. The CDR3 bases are TGCGCCAGCAGCTACGAGGGCCACAGGGGGACTGAAGCTTTCTTT. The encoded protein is CASSYEGHRGTEAFF. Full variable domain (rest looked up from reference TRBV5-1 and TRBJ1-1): KAGVTQTPRYLIKTRGQQVTLSCSPISGHRSVSWYQQTPGQGLQFLFEYFSETQRNKGNFPGRFSGRQFSNSRSEMNVSTLELGDSALYLCASSYEGHRGTEAFFGQGTRLTVV.

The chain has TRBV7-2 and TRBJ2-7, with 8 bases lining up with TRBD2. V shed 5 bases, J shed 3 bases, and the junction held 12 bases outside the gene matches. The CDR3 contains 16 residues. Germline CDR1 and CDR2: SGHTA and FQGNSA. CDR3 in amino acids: CASSPASGGWNYEQYF. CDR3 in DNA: TGTGCCAGCAGCCCTGCGAGCGGGGGTTGGAACTACGAGCAGTACTTC.

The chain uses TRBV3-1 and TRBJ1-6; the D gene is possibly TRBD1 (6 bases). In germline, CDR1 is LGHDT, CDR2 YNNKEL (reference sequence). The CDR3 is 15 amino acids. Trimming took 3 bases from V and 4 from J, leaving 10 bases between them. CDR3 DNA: TGTGCCAGCAGCCACGGTGGGACATATAATTCACCCCTCCACTTT. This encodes CASSHGGTYNSPLHF. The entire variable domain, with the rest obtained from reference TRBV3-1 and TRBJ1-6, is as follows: DTAVSQTPKYLVTQMGNDKSIKCEQNLGHDTMYWYKQDSKKFLKIMFSYNNKELIINETVPNRFSPKSPDKAHLNLHINSLELGDSAVYFCASSHGGTYNSPLHFGNGTRLTVT.

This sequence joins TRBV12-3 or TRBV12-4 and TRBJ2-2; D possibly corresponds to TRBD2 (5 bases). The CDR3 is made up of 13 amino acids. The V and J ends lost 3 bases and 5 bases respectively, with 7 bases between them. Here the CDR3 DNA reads TGTGCCAGCAGTTTGAGGGAGACCGGGGAGCTGTTTTTT. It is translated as CASSLRETGELFF.

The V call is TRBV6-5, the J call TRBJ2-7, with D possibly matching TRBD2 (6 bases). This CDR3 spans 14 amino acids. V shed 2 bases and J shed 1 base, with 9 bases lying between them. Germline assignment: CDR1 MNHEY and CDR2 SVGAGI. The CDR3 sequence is CASSYGGASYEQYF. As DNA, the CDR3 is TGTGCCAGCAGTTACGGAGGGGCTTCCTACGAGCAGTACTTC.

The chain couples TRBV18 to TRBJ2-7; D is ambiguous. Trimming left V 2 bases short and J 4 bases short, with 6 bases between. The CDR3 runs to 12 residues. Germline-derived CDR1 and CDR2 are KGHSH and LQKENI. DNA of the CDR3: TGTGCCAGCTCACCAACCAAGTACGAGCAGTACTTC. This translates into CASSPTKYEQYF.

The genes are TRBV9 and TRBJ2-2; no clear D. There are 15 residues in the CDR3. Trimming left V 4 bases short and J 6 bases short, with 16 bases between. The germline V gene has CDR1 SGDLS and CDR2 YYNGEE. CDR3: CASSIPGDGPGELFF. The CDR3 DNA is TGTGCCAGCAGCATCCCGGGCGACGGCCCCGGGGAGCTGTTTTTT.

CDR3 nucleotides: TGTGCCAGCAGCCTTGGTAGCGGGACGGGGCAAGAGACCCAGTACTTC. It specifies CASSLGSGTGQETQYF. This chain uses TRBV7-3 with TRBJ2-5; 8 bases are a match to TRBD2. The V gene's germline CDR1 is SGHTA and CDR2 FQGTGA. The CDR3 is made up of 16 amino acids. V dropped 5 bases and J dropped 2; count of bases not matched to a gene: 10. The complete variable domain, with remaining parts taken from reference TRBV7-3 and TRBJ2-5, reads GAGVSQTPSNKVTEKGKYVELRCDPISGHTALYWYRQSLGQGPEFLIYFQGTGAADDSGLPNDRFFAVRPEGSVSTLKIQRTERGDSAVYLCASSLGSGTGQETQYFGPGTRLLVL.

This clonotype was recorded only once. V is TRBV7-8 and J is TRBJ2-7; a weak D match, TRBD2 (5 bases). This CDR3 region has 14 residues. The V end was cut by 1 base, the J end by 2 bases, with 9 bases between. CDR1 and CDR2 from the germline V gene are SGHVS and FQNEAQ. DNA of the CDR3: TGTGCCAGCAGCTTAGTTGCGCGGGCCTACGAGCAGTACTTC. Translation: CASSLVARAYEQYF.

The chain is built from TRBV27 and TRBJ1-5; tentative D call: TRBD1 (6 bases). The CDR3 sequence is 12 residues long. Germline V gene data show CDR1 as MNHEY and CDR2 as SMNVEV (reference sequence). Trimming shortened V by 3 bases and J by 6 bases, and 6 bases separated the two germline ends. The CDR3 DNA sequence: TGTGCCAGCAGTTTCAGGGGTCAGCCCCAGCATTTT. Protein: CASSFRGQPQHF.

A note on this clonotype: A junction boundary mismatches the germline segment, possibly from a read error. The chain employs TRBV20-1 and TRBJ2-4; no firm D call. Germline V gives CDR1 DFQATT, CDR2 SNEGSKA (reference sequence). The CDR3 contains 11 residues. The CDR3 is CSASARNIQYF. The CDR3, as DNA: TGCAGTGCTAGCGCCAGAAACATTCAGTACTTC.

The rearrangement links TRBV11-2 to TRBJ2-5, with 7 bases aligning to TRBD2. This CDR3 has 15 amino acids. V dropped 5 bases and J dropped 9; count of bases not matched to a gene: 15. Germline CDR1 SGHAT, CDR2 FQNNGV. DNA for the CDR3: TGTGCCAGCAGCCCAGCGGCTAGCGGTCAAGGGGCCCAGTACTTC. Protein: CASSPAASGQGAQYF.

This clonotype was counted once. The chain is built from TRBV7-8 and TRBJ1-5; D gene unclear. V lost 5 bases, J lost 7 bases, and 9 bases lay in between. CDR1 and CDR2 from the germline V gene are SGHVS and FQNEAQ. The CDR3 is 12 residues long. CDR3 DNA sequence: TGTGCCAGCAGCCCCCCCAGCCAGCCCCAGCATTTT. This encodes CASSPPSQPQHF.

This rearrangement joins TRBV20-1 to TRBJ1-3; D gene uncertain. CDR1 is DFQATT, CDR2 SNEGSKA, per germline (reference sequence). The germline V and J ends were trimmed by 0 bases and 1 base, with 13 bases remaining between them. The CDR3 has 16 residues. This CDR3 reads CSARDFRSGSGNTIYF. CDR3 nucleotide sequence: TGCAGTGCTAGAGACTTCCGCTCCGGTTCTGGAAACACCATATATTTT.

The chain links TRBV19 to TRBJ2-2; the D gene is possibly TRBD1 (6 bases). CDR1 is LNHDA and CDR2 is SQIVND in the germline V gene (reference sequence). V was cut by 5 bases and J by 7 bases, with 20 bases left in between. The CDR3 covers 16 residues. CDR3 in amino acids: CASSPDYRAHGGELFF. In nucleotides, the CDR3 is TGTGCCAGTAGTCCCGATTACAGGGCCCACGGCGGGGAGCTGTTTTTT.

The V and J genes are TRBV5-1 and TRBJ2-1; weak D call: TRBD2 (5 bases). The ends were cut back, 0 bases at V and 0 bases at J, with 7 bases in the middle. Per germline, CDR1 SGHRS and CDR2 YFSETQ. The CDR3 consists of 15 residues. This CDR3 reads CASSLVRVSYNEQFF. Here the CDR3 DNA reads TGCGCCAGCAGCTTGGTGAGGGTCTCCTACAATGAGCAGTTCTTC.